Ten or more counts support the clone carrying this T cell receptor beta chain. Antigen specificity is unknown. The data were obtained in a study of T cells in Graves' hyperthyroidism and ophthalmopathy. Those with hyperthyroidism were 18 to 65 years old, newly diagnosed, and ill for under 2 months. Thyroid ultrasound and orbital computed tomography, with clinical symptoms and serum thyroxine and TRAb, informed diagnoses. This CDR3 is built from 16 residues. V was shortened by 0 bases and J by 2 bases, with 12 bases between the two germline ends. Germline V lookup: CDR1 SGDLS, CDR2 YYNGEE. Whole-study results and caveats: A 13 V-J model separated ophthalmopathy from stable hyperthyroidism. The model identified upcoming ophthalmopathy a median approximately six months ahead of onset.

Authors of the study amplified TCR beta CDR3 regions from RNA transcripts. RT-PCR in the first round (using the HTBI primer set) targeted the TCR CDR3. From the multiplex PCR reads, TCRdb called clonotypes with MiXCR, one entry per CDR3 protein. The sample holds around 600,000 distinct CDR3 sequences, 15% to 19% seen once. What was sequenced was blood. The chain uses TRBV9 and TRBJ2-1; TRBD2 might be the D (5 bases). The TCR was taken from a woman aged 25-40 years with Graves' hyperthyroidism. DNA of the CDR3: TGTGCCAGCAGCGTAGAGGGAGCGATCCCCTACAATGAGCAGTTCTTC. Protein: CASSVEGAIPYNEQFF.